A single sample is the source of the 22 T cell receptor beta chains below, sequenced in a study of cytomegalovirus exposure and HLA in healthy donors. In the PCR, 60 Vbeta and 13 Jbeta primers were used. Using immunoSEQ multiplex PCR, the repertoire was profiled, and TCRdb retains in-frame clones only, with some absent. The table lists fewer than 300,000 clones, roughly 89% of them singletons. Material: PBMCs. The receptors were gathered from a man aged 35-49 years in good health and CMV-seropositive.

This chain joins TRBV7-9 and TRBJ1-2; D unresolved. V lost 2 bases, J lost 3 bases, and 4 bases lay in between. CDR3 length: 12 residues. Germline CDR1 reads SEHNR; CDR2 reads FQNEAQ (reference sequence). This CDR3 reads CASSLIDYGYTF. The DNA of the CDR3 is TGTGCCAGCAGCTTAATAGACTATGGCTACACCTTC. Full variable domain (remainder filled in from reference TRBV7-9 and TRBJ1-2): DTGVSQNPRHKITKRGQNVTFRCDPISEHNRLYWYRQTLGQGPEFLTYFQNEAQLEKSRLLSDRFSAERPKGSFSTLEIQRTEQGDSAMYLCASSLIDYGYTFGSGTRLTVV.

V usage is TRBV4-2 and J usage is TRBJ2-7, with D perhaps TRBD1 (5 bases). V was shortened by 0 bases and J by 0 bases, with 12 bases between the two germline ends. CDR1 and CDR2 (germline): LGHNA, YNFKEQ. CDR3 length: 16 amino acids. CDR3 in DNA: TGTGCCAGCAGCCAAGATCTGAGGACAAACTCCTACGAGCAGTACTTC. Translation gives CASSQDLRTNSYEQYF.

The chain has TRBV28 and TRBJ2-3, with D possibly matching TRBD1 (6 bases). The germline CDR1 and CDR2 sequences are MDHEN and SYDVKM. V lost 8 bases to trimming and J lost 6 bases, with 21 bases between them. The CDR3 loop spans 15 amino acids. CDR3 nucleotides: TGTGCCAGCCGATCGATCAGGGGCCATCCGGATACGCAGTATTTT. Translated: CASRSIRGHPDTQYF.

J is TRBJ2-3 and V is TRBV4-1; 8 bases fit TRBD2. The trim removed 9 bases at V and 2 bases at J, leaving 7 bases unmatched. There are 14 residues in the CDR3. Germline V gene sequence: CDR1 MGHRA, CDR2 YSYEKL. CDR3 nucleotides: TGCGCCAGTCATAGCGGGGATCTCACAGATACGCAGTATTTT. This sequence encodes CASHSGDLTDTQYF.

This sequence joins TRBV19 and TRBJ2-3, with D perhaps TRBD1 (6 bases). V shed 0 bases and J shed 2 bases, with 15 bases lying between them. CDR1 is LNHDA, CDR2 SQIVND, per germline (reference sequence). The CDR3 has 17 residues. The DNA of the CDR3 is TGTGCCAGTAGTATAGACCTACAGGGTCTGTCCACAGATACGCAGTATTTT. Translated, it gives CASSIDLQGLSTDTQYF.

This clone came up once. The CDR3 DNA sequence: TGCGCCAGCCAGAGGGGGCGGGGGGGGCGCACTGAAGCTTTCTTT. It is translated as CASQRGRGGRTEAFF. The chain joins TRBV5-1 to TRBJ1-1, with TRBD1 identical over 7 bases. V lost 7 bases and J lost 4; bases outside the gene matches: 13. The CDR3 totals 15 residues. Germline loops: CDR1 SGHRS, CDR2 YFSETQ.

The chain couples TRBV27 to TRBJ2-1, with D hard to call. The germline V gene has CDR1 MNHEY and CDR2 SMNVEV (reference sequence). The CDR3 length is 16 residues. Trimming removed 4 bases at V and 7 bases at J, with 20 bases between. The CDR3 DNA sequence: TGTGCCAGCAGTTCGCACCGACCAGTGGCTAGTAATGAGCAGTTCTTC. It yields the protein CASSSHRPVASNEQFF.

This clone has a single count. V usage is TRBV27 and J usage is TRBJ2-1, with TRBD2 matching 9 bases. Germline V gene lookup returns CDR1 MNHEY and CDR2 SMNVEV (reference sequence). There are 15 residues in the CDR3. The V segment lost 3 bases and the J segment 8 bases; nucleotides outside the gene matches: 8. The CDR3 sequence is CASSFLAGAWDEQFF. CDR3 coding DNA: TGTGCCAGCAGTTTTTTAGCGGGAGCATGGGATGAGCAGTTCTTC.

The chain carries TRBV27 and TRBJ1-1; D remains unclear. The CDR3 is 13 amino acids. CDR1 is MNHEY, CDR2 SMNVEV, per germline (reference sequence). V was pared by 3 bases and J by 4 bases, with 9 bases between. For the CDR3, the DNA is TGTGCCAGCAGTTTTTCAGGTGGCACTGAAGCTTTCTTT. Amino acids: CASSFSGGTEAFF.

CDR3 sequence (DNA): TGTGCCAGCATCAGGAGGGTTTTGGGGTCAGATACGCAGTATTTT. This translates into CASIRRVLGSDTQYF. This chain links TRBV27 with TRBJ2-3; D is possibly TRBD2 (6 bases). Germline V gene lookup returns CDR1 MNHEY and CDR2 SMNVEV (reference sequence). The CDR3 is made up of 15 amino acids. Trimming took off 7 bases at V and 4 bases at J, with 18 bases between the two ends.

This chain joins TRBV11-2 and TRBJ2-1, with a weak D call TRBD2 (6 bases). CDR1 SGHAT and CDR2 FQNNGV come from the germline V gene. CDR3 length equals 11 residues. The CDR3 is CATGEYNEQFF. The CDR3 DNA reads as TGTGCAACGGGAGAATACAATGAGCAGTTCTTC. Complete variable domain (other parts from reference TRBV11-2 and TRBJ2-1): EAGVAQSPRYKIIEKRQSVAFWCNPISGHATLYWYQQILGQGPKLLIQFQNNGVVDDSQLPKDRFSAERLKGVDSTLKIQPAKLEDSAVYLCATGEYNEQFFGPGTRLTVL.

V gene TRBV19 combines with J gene TRBJ2-3; a possible D gene is TRBD1 (7 bases). CDR3 length equals 15 residues. Trimming took 3 bases from V and 3 from J, leaving 13 bases between them. The germline V gene has CDR1 LNHDA and CDR2 SQIVND (reference sequence). DNA for the CDR3: TGTGCCAGTAGTATTGGAGGGGGCAAGACAGATACGCAGTATTTT. Encoded protein: CASSIGGGKTDTQYF.

The V gene is TRBV7-2, the J gene TRBJ1-2, with TRBD1 identical over 10 bases. The CDR3 contains 15 residues. J was trimmed by 3 bases and V by 4 bases; bases with no gene match: 5. Looked up from germline, CDR1 is SGHTA and CDR2 is FQGNSA. This CDR3 reads CASSSPGTGDYGYTF. DNA for the CDR3: TGTGCCAGCAGCTCCCCCGGGACAGGGGACTATGGCTACACCTTC.

The rearrangement joins TRBV7-8 to TRBJ1-1; D might be TRBD1 (6 bases). The germline gives CDR1 SGHVS, CDR2 FQNEAQ. The V and J ends lost 3 bases and 4 bases respectively, with 15 bases between them. CDR3 length: 15 residues. The CDR3 here is CASSFRTAGSTEAFF. CDR3 in DNA: TGTGCCAGCAGCTTTCGGACAGCAGGGAGCACTGAAGCTTTCTTT.

The chain couples TRBV7-8 to TRBJ2-2; 13 bases are shared with TRBD2. V gave up 10 bases and J gave up 7 bases; unmatched junction bases: 6. The CDR3 is 14 residues long. CDR1 and CDR2 (germline): SGHVS, FQNEAQ. CDR3 in DNA: TGTGCCACCGGACTAGCGGGAGTGGTCGGGGAGCTGTTTTTT. As protein: CATGLAGVVGELFF.

This sequence joins TRBV19 and TRBJ2-1, with 13 bases lining up with TRBD2. Losses at the gene ends were 5 bases for V and 12 bases for J; bases not matched to a gene: 7. Germline CDR1 and CDR2: LNHDA and SQIVND (reference sequence). CDR3 length: 14 amino acids. CDR3 in amino acids: CASSPGTSGVGQFF. In DNA form, the CDR3 reads TGTGCCAGTAGTCCGGGGACTAGCGGGGTTGGGCAGTTCTTC.

In DNA form, the CDR3 reads TGTGCCAGCACTCCAGACAGGGTACCCTCCTACGAGCAGTACTTC. It yields the protein CASTPDRVPSYEQYF. The chain links TRBV6-1 to TRBJ2-7; 7 positions agree with TRBD1. The CDR3 runs to 15 residues. Losses at the gene ends were 7 bases for V and 0 bases for J; bases not matched to a gene: 9. Germline V CDR1 and CDR2: MNHNS, SASEGT.

The chain combines TRBV10-3 with TRBJ1-1, with D possibly matching TRBD1 (5 bases). Germline lookup yields CDR1 ENHRY and CDR2 SYGVKD. Trimming took off 3 bases at V and 7 bases at J, with 12 bases between the two ends. CDR3 length: 13 residues. The CDR3 DNA reads TGTGCCATCAGTGAAATGGGGCGTGGTGAAGCTTTCTTT. It yields the protein CAISEMGRGEAFF.

The chain employs TRBV20-1 and TRBJ2-1; D gene uncertain. This CDR3 has 11 amino acids. The germline CDR1 and CDR2 sequences are DFQATT and SNEGSKA (reference sequence). V gave up 2 bases and J gave up 8 bases, with 7 bases separating them. For the CDR3, the DNA is TGCAGTGCTAGAAGAGTCGATGAGCAGTTCTTC. It translates to CSARRVDEQFF.

V gene TRBV5-6 combines with J gene TRBJ1-5; D is ambiguous. Germline V gene sequence: CDR1 SGHDT, CDR2 YYEEEE. The V end lost 3 bases, the J end lost 7 bases, and 8 bases lay between the germline ends. CDR3 length: 12 amino acids. CDR3 amino acids: CASSSGGQPQHF. DNA of the CDR3: TGTGCCAGCAGCTCCGGCGGCCAGCCCCAGCATTTT.

The rearrangement links TRBV9 to TRBJ2-2; the match to TRBD2 covers 8 bases. Germline-derived CDR1 and CDR2 are SGDLS and YYNGEE. The CDR3 runs 15 residues. J was trimmed by 6 bases and V by 3 bases; bases with no gene match: 7. CDR3 sequence: CASSESGSISGELFF. CDR3 coding DNA: TGTGCCAGCAGCGAGAGCGGGAGTATATCCGGGGAGCTGTTTTTT.

The rearrangement links TRBV29-1 to TRBJ2-7; D call uncertain. V lost 6 bases and J lost 6, with 21 bases in between. This CDR3 comprises 14 residues. Germline V gene data show CDR1 as SQVTM and CDR2 as ANQGSEA. The CDR3 sequence is CSVFTDEAGTEQYF. In DNA, the CDR3 is TGCAGCGTCTTCACTGACGAAGCAGGCACCGAGCAGTACTTC.